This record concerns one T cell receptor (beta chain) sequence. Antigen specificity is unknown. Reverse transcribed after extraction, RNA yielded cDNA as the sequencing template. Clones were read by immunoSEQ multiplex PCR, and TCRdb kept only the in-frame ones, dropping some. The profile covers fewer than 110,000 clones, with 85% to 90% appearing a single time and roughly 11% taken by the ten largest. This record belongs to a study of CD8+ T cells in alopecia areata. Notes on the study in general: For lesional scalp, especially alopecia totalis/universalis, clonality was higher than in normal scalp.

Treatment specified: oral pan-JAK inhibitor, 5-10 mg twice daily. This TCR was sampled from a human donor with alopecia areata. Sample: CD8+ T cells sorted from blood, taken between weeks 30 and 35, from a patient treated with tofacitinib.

The CDR3 region is CASITTDRAYEQYF. CDR3 nucleotides: TGTGCCAGCATTACAACGGACAGGGCATACGAGCAGTACTTC. This rearrangement joins TRBV6-1 to TRBJ2-7, with 8 nucleotides matching TRBD1. J gave up 4 bases and V 7 bases, and 9 bases lay outside the gene matches. The V gene's germline CDR1 is MNHNS and CDR2 SASEGT. The CDR3 has 14 amino acids.